These 14 T cell receptor beta chains were all obtained from the same sample, sequenced in a study of blood T cell repertoires in COVID-19. The assay was immunoSEQ multiplex PCR, and TCRdb's table has in-frame clones only and misses some. In the table there are approximately 240,000 clones, approximately 82% of which are singletons. Material for sequencing was peripheral blood. The receptors were sampled from an elderly woman with active or convalescent COVID-19.

This clone was seen a single time. The chain is built from TRBV5-1 and TRBJ2-3; 8 nucleotides match TRBD1. This CDR3 comprises 14 residues. CDR1 and CDR2 (germline): SGHRS, YFSETQ. With 7 bases clipped from V and 2 bases from J, the junction kept 6 bases outside the gene matches. Here the CDR3 reads CASGRTGYTDTQYF. The CDR3 nucleotides are TGCGCCAGCGGTCGGACAGGGTACACAGATACGCAGTATTTT.

CDR3 nucleotide sequence: TGTGCCACCAGTGATGGCGGGGCGAAGGCGACAGATACGCAGTATTTT. Translated, it gives CATSDGGAKATDTQYF. The V and J genes are TRBV24-1 and TRBJ2-3, with TRBD2 as a possible D gene (6 bases). This CDR3 is 16 amino acids long. The V gene lost 3 bases and the J gene lost 3 bases, with 15 bases spanning the gap. Germline CDR1 KGHDR, CDR2 SFDVKD.

V gene TRBV16 combines with J gene TRBJ1-1, with a tentative D call TRBD1 (5 bases). Germline loops: CDR1 KGHSY, CDR2 FQNENV. The CDR3 runs 14 residues. V dropped 1 base and J dropped 7 bases, with 13 bases sitting between them. CDR3 DNA: TGTGCCAGCAGCCAATTGATGCAGGGACTTGAAGCTTTCTTT. This gives the protein CASSQLMQGLEAFF.

The J gene is TRBJ2-7, the V gene TRBV5-5; no clear D gene. This CDR3 is 13 amino acids long. CDR1 and CDR2 from the germline V gene are SGHKS and YYEKEE (reference sequence). The V end was cut by 0 bases, the J end by 2 bases, with 6 bases between. The CDR3 region has the DNA TGTGCCAGCAGCTTGGCCTACCCCTACGAGCAGTACTTC. This codes for CASSLAYPYEQYF.

The chain couples TRBV29-1 to TRBJ2-1; 14 nucleotides align to TRBD2. Trimming cost V 3 bases and J 8 bases; bases outside gene matches: 9. The CDR3 runs 16 residues. Germline CDR1 SQVTM, CDR2 ANQGSEA. CDR3 residues: CSVDSGTSGSRYEQFF. The CDR3 DNA reads TGCAGCGTTGATTCCGGGACTAGCGGGAGTCGGTATGAGCAGTTCTTC.

The CDR3: CAWNQGNYGYTF. CDR3 in DNA: TGTGCCTGGAATCAGGGGAACTATGGCTACACCTTC. The rearrangement links TRBV30 to TRBJ1-2; possible D gene TRBD1, 6 bases. The CDR3 covers 12 residues. The V gene lost 4 bases and the J gene lost 2 bases, with 8 bases spanning the gap. Per the germline V gene, CDR1 is GTSNPN and CDR2 is SVGIG (reference sequence). The full variable domain, in which reference TRBV30 and TRBJ1-2 provide the parts outside the CDR3, is SQTIHQWPATLVQPVGSPLSLECTVEGTSNPNLYWYRQAAGRGLQLLFYSVGIGQISSEVPQNLSASRPQDRQFILSSKKLLLSDSGFYLCAWNQGNYGYTFGSGTRLTVV.

This clone was counted a single time. The chain has TRBV10-2 and TRBJ2-1, with 8 bases identical to TRBD2. Trimming cost V 7 bases and J 2 bases; bases outside gene matches: 4. CDR1 WSHSY and CDR2 SAAADI come from the germline V gene. The CDR3 contains 14 residues. The CDR3 reads CASMGLGTYNEQFF. The CDR3 DNA reads as TGCGCCAGCATGGGACTAGGAACCTACAATGAGCAGTTCTTC.

V gene TRBV7-9 combines with J gene TRBJ1-2; 9 nucleotides align to TRBD1. Per the germline V gene, CDR1 is SEHNR and CDR2 is FQNEAQ (reference sequence). The CDR3 has 15 residues. Trimming took 4 bases from V and 4 from J; bases not matched to a gene: 7. CDR3 sequence: CASSYVDRGGYGYTF. CDR3 nucleotide sequence: TGTGCCAGCAGCTACGTGGACAGGGGAGGCTATGGCTACACCTTC.

The chain joins TRBV19 to TRBJ1-5, with no clear D. Between the trimmed V and J ends, which lost 6 bases and 2 bases, there was a span of 8 bases. The CDR3 extends over 13 amino acids. Germline V gives CDR1 LNHDA, CDR2 SQIVND (reference sequence). CDR3 residues: CASRGDGNQPQHF. Written as DNA, the CDR3 is TGTGCCAGTAGGGGAGACGGCAATCAGCCCCAGCATTTT.

The chain has TRBV7-9 and TRBJ2-7, with a tentative D call TRBD1 (6 bases). Trimming cost V 0 bases and J 0 bases, with 12 bases left between them. The germline CDR1 and CDR2 sequences are SEHNR and FQNEAQ (reference sequence). There are 16 residues in the CDR3. The CDR3 bases are TGTGCCAGCAGCTTAGCGACAGGAATGAGCTCCTACGAGCAGTACTTC. As protein: CASSLATGMSSYEQYF.

The chain uses TRBV10-2 and TRBJ1-2, with D perhaps TRBD1 (6 bases). Germline CDR1 WSHSY, CDR2 SAAADI. Between the trimmed V and J ends, which lost 2 bases and 2 bases, there was a span of 9 bases. This CDR3 has 14 residues. CDR3 loop: CASSEARGNYGYTF. Written as DNA, the CDR3 is TGCGCCAGCAGTGAGGCAAGGGGGAACTATGGCTACACCTTC.

CDR3 coding DNA: TGTGCCAGCAGCTTAGAAGTAACTGGCGGGGGCGGGAAACGGACCCAGTACTTC. The encoded protein is CASSLEVTGGGGKRTQYF. The J gene is TRBJ2-5, the V gene TRBV7-9; a weak D match, TRBD2 (7 bases). The CDR3 runs to 18 residues. Trimming pared 1 base from V and 7 bases from J, leaving 25 bases between. Germline CDR1 SEHNR, CDR2 FQNEAQ (reference sequence).

The chain employs TRBV2 and TRBJ2-7; TRBD1 matches at 9 bases. Germline V gives CDR1 SNHLY, CDR2 FYNNEI. V was pared by 1 base and J by 8 bases, with 9 bases of the junction left unmatched. The CDR3 has 15 amino acids. CDR3 region: CASSEETGGEYKQYF. As DNA, the CDR3 is TGTGCCAGCAGTGAAGAGACAGGGGGTGAATACAAGCAGTACTTC. The entire variable domain, with the rest obtained from reference TRBV2 and TRBJ2-7, is as follows: EPEVTQTPSHQVTQMGQEVILRCVPISNHLYFYWYRQILGQKVEFLVSFYNNEISEKSEIFDDQFSVERPDGSNFTLKIRSTKLEDSAMYFCASSEETGGEYKQYFGPGTRLTVT.

This sequence joins TRBV6-1 and TRBJ1-5; 7 bases fit TRBD1. CDR1 is MNHNS, CDR2 SASEGT, per germline. J gave up 11 bases and V 1 base, and 8 bases lay outside the gene matches. The CDR3 has 14 residues. CDR3 protein: CASSEGGGGWAQHF. CDR3 nucleotide sequence: TGTGCCAGCAGTGAAGGAGGGGGCGGGTGGGCCCAGCATTTT.